These T cell receptor beta chains were read from a single sample in a study of T cells in Graves' hyperthyroidism and ophthalmopathy. TCRdb analysed the multiplex PCR reads with MiXCR anew, one entry per CDR3 protein. Among hundreds of thousands of distinct CDR3 sequences listed, roughly 40% were seen once. The sample consisted of blood. These receptors were collected from a man younger than 35 with Graves' hyperthyroidism. CDR3s include the opening cysteine and the closing phenylalanine or tryptophan. A D gene is named only where the DNA matches it firmly. Clone size appears in some rows only: once, few, many, or a class for an expanded clone.

TRBJ2-5	TRBV15	NA	NA	TGTGCCACCAGCAGCCACAGGGGAGGCAATCAGCCCCAGTACTTC	CATSSHRGGNQPQYF
TRBJ1-1	TRBV7-2	few	NA	TGTGCCAGCAGACTAGACCCCTTAGAGGGCACTGAAGCTTTCTTT	CASRLDPLEGTEAFF
TRBJ1-2	TRBV20-1	few	NA	TGCAGTGCCCTTAAATGGGCAGGTGCCGCGGGAGGCTACACCTTC	CSALKWAGAAGGYTF
TRBJ2-7	TRBV10-3	many	TRBD1	TGTGCCATCAGTGAAACAGGCCCCGGGACAGGGGGCAGCGAGCAGTACTTC	CAISETGPGTGGSEQYF
TRBJ2-5	TRBV7-2	NA	NA	TGTGCCTGCAGCAAGGGTTCATGGGAGACCCAGTACTTC	CACSKGSWETQYF
TRBJ1-3	TRBV7-2	few	NA	TGTGCCAGCAGCCTAACCACCCCCTCTGGAAACACCATATATTTT	CASSLTTPSGNTIYF
TRBJ2-6	TRBV5-5	once	NA	TGTGCCAGCAGCCACCCCCCGGGGTCTGGGGCCAACGTCCTGACTTTC	CASSHPPGSGANVLTF
TRBJ1-5	TRBV10-3	many	NA	TGTGCCATCAGTGAGTCAGGAGGGGGTCAGCCCCAGCATTTT	CAISESGGGQPQHF
TRBJ2-7	TRBV9	few	TRBD2	TGTGCCAGCAGCGTAGGGACTAGCGGGAGGGGCGAGCAGTACTTC	CASSVGTSGRGEQYF
TRBJ1-5	TRBV19	NA	NA	TGTGCCAGTAGTTCCGGACCTACTACCTATCAGCCCCAGCATTTT	CASSSGPTTYQPQHF
TRBJ2-2	TRBV9	NA	NA	TGTGCCAGCAGCCACGCTGGGATGTGGGAGCTGTTTTTT	CASSHAGMWELFF
TRBJ2-7	TRBV7-6	few	NA	TGTGCCAGCACATCTACGAGCTCCTACGAGCAGTACTTC	CASTSTSSYEQYF
TRBJ2-7	TRBV7-8	many	NA	TGTGCCAGCAGCTTATTTTATGGGGAAAACGAGCAGTACTTC	CASSLFYGENEQYF
TRBJ2-5	TRBV11-2	few	TRBD2	TGTGCCAGCAGCCGCGGAGCGGGGAGCCAAGAGACCCAGTACTTC	CASSRGAGSQETQYF
TRBJ1-5	TRBV5-1	few	NA	TGCGCCAGCAGCGAGATGGGGCATAGCAATCAGCCCCAGCATTTT	CASSEMGHSNQPQHF
TRBJ2-7	TRBV11-1	few	NA	TGTGCCAGCAGCTTGCGATTCGGAGCCTCCGAGCAGTACTTC	CASSLRFGASEQYF
TRBJ1-4	TRBV11-2	NA	NA	TGTGCCAGCAGCTTGGAACCCCTCGATGAAAAACTGTTTTTT	CASSLEPLDEKLFF
TRBJ1-2	TRBV7-9	many	NA	TGTGCCAGCAGCACCTCAGGATACGGCTACACCTTC	CASSTSGYGYTF
TRBJ1-2	TRBV10-3	many	NA	TGTGCCATCAGTGAGTCGCAGGACAACTATGGCTACACCTTC	CAISESQDNYGYTF
TRBJ2-5	TRBV5-1	NA	NA	TGTGCCAGCAGCTCCATCAAGGAGACCCAGTACTTC	CASSSIKETQYF
TRBJ2-7	TRBV15	many	TRBD2	TGTGCCACCAGCAGAGATCTGGGACTAGCGAAGTACGAGCAGTACTTC	CATSRDLGLAKYEQYF
TRBJ2-7	TRBV7-9	NA	NA	TGTGCCAGCGGGGGCGGGGACTACGAGCAGTACTTC	CASGGGDYEQYF